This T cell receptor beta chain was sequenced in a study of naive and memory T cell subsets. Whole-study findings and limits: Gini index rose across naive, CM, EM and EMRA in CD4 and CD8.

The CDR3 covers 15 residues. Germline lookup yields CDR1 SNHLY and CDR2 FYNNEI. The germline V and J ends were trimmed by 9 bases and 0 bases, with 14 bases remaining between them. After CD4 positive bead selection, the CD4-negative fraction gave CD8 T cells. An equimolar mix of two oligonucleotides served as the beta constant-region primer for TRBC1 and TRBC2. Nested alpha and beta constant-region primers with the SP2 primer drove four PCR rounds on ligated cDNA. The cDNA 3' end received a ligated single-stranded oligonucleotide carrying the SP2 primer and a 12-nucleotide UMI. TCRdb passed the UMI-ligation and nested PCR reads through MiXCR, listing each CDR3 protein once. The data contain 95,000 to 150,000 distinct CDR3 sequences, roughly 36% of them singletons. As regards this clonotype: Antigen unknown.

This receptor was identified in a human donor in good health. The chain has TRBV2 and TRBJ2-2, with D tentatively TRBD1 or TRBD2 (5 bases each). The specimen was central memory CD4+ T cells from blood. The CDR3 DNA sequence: TGTGCCAGAAGCGTGAGGGGAGCGAACACCGGGGAGCTGTTTTTT. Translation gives CARSVRGANTGELFF.